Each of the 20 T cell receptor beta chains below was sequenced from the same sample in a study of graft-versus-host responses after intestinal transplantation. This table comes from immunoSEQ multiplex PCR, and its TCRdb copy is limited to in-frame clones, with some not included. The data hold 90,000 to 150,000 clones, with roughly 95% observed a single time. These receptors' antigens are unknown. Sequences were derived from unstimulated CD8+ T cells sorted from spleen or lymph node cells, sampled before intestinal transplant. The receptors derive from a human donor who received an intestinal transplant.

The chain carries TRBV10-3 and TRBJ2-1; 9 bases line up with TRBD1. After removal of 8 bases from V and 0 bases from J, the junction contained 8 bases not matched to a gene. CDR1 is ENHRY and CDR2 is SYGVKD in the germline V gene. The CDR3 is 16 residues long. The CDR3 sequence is CAIRDRAASSYNEQFF. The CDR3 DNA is TGTGCCATCCGGGACAGGGCTGCGAGCTCCTACAATGAGCAGTTCTTC.

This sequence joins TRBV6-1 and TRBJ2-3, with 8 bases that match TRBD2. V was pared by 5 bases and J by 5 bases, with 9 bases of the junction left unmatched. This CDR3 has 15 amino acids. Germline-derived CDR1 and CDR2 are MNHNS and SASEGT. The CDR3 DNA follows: TGTGCCAGCAGTTCCTATAGCGGGATGGGAGATACGCAGTATTTT. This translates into CASSSYSGMGDTQYF.

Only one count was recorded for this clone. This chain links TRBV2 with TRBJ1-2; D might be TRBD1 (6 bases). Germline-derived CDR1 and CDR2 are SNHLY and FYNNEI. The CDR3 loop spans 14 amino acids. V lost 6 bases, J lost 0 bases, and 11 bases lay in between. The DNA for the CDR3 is TGTGCCAGCAGAAAGGACAGTACTAACTATGGCTACACCTTC. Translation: CASRKDSTNYGYTF. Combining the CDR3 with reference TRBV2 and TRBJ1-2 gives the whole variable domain EPEVTQTPSHQVTQMGQEVILRCVPISNHLYFYWYRQILGQKVEFLVSFYNNEISEKSEIFDDQFSVERPDGSNFTLKIRSTKLEDSAMYFCASRKDSTNYGYTFGSGTRLTVV.

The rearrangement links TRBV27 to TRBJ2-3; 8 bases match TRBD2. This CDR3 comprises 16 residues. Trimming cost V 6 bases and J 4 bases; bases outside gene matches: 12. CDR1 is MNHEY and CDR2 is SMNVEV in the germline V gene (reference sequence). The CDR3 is CASSRRAGGPSDTQYF. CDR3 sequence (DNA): TGTGCCAGCAGCCGCAGGGCGGGAGGCCCATCAGATACGCAGTATTTT.

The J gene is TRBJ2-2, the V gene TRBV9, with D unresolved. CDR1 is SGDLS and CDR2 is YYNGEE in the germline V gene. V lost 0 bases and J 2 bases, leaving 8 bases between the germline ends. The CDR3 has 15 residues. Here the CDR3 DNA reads TGTGCCAGCAGCGTAGGTCTGGGAAACACCGGGGAGCTGTTTTTT. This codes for CASSVGLGNTGELFF.

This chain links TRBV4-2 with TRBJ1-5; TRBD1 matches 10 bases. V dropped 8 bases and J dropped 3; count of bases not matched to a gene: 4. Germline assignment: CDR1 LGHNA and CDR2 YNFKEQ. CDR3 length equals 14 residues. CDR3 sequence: CASSTGGNNQPQHF. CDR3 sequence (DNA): TGTGCCAGCTCGACAGGGGGCAACAATCAGCCCCAGCATTTT.

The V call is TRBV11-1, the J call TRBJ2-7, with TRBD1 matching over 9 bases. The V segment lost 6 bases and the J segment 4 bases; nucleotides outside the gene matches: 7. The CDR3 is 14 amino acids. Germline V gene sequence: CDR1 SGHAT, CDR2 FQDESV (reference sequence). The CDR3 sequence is CASSVGTGPYEQYF. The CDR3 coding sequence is TGTGCCAGCAGTGTGGGGACAGGGCCTTACGAGCAGTACTTC.

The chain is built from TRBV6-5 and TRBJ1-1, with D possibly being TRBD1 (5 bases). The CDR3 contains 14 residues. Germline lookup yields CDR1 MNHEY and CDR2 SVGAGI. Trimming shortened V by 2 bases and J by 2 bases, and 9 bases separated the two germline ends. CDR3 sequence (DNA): TGTGCCAGCAGTTACCAGGGAGGAAACACTGAAGCTTTCTTT. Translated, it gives CASSYQGGNTEAFF.

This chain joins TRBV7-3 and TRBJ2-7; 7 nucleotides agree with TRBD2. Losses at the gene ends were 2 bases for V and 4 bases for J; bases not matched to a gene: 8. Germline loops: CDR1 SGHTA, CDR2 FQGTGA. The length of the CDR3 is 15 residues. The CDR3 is CASSLGAGSGYEQYF. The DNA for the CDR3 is TGTGCCAGCAGCTTAGGGGCGGGTAGCGGGTACGAGCAGTACTTC.

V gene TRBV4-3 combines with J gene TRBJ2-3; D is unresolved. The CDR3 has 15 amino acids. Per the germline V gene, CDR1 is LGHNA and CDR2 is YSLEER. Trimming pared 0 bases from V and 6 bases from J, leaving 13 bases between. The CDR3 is CASSQDNADSDTQYF. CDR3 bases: TGCGCCAGCAGCCAAGATAACGCAGACTCCGATACGCAGTATTTT.

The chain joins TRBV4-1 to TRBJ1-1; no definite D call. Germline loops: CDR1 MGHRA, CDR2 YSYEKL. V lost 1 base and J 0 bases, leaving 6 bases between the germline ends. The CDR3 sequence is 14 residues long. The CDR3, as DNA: TGCGCCAGCAGCCAAGGGGAGATGAACACTGAAGCTTTCTTT. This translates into CASSQGEMNTEAFF.

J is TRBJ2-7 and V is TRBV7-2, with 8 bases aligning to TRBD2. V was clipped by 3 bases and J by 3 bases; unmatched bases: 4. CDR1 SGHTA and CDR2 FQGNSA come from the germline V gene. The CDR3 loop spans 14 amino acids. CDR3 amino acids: CASSFPAGVYEQYF. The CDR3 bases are TGTGCCAGCAGCTTTCCAGCGGGAGTCTACGAGCAGTACTTC.

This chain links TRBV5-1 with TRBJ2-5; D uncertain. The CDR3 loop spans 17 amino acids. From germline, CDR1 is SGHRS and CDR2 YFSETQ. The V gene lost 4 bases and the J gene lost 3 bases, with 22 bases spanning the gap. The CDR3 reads CASSIQLTPTQKETQYF. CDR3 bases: TGCGCCAGCAGCATACAATTGACGCCAACCCAAAAAGAGACCCAGTACTTC.

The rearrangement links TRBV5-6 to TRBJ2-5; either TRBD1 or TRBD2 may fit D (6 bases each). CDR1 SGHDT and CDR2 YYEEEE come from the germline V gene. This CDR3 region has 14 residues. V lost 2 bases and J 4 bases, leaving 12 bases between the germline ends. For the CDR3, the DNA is TGTGCCAGCAGCTTATCGGGGGCTCTAGAGACCCAGTACTTC. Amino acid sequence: CASSLSGALETQYF.

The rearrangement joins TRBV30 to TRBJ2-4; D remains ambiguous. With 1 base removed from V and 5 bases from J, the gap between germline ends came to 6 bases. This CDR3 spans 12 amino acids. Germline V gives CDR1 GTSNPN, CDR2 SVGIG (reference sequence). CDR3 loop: CAWSDRENIQYF. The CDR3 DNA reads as TGTGCCTGGAGTGATCGGGAAAACATTCAGTACTTC.

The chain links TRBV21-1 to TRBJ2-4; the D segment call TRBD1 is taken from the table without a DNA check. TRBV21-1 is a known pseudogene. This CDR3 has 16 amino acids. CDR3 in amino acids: CASSKVGQGVKNIQYF. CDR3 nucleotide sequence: TGTGCCAGCAGCAAGGTAGGACAGGGGGTCAAAAACATTCAGTACTTC.

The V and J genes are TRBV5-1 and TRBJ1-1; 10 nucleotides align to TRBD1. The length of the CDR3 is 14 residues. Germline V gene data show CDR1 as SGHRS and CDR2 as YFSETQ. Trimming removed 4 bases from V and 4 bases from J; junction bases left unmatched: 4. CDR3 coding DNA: TGCGCCAGCAGCCTACGGACAGGGGGCACTGAAGCTTTCTTT. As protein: CASSLRTGGTEAFF.

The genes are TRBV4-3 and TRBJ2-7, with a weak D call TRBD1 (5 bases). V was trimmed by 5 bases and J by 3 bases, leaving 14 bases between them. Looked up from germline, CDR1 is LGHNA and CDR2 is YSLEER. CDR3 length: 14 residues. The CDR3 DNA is TGCGCCAGCAGCGAGGTCCAGGGCTACTACGAGCAGTACTTC. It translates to CASSEVQGYYEQYF.

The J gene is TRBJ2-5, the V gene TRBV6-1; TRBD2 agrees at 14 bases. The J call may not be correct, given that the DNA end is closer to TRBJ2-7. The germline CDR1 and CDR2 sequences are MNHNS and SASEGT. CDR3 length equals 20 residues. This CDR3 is CASSEGRGLAGGSLSYEQYF. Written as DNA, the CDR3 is TGTGCCAGCAGTGAAGGTCGAGGACTAGCGGGAGGATCACTCTCCTACGAGCAGTACTTC.

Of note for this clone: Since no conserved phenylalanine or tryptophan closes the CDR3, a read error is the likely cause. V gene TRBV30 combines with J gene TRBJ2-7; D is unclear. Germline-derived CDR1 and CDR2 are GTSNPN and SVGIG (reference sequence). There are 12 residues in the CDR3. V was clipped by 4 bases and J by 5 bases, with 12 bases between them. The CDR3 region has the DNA TGTGCCTGGATCCCGTTTGGGGACGAGCAGTACCTC. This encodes CAWIPFGDEQYL.